This TCR beta chain stems from a study of cytomegalovirus exposure and HLA in healthy donors. As to this clone: Its cognate antigen is unknown.

Generated by immunoSEQ multiplex PCR, the TCRdb table keeps only in-frame clones and is missing some. The sample includes roughly 60,000 clones, 92% of them seen just once. The donors were in the approximately 120-subject validation cohort; that cohort was separate from the roughly 620-subject first cohort. The CDR3 is 13 residues long. The V and J ends lost 2 bases and 2 bases respectively, with 6 bases between them. Germline V CDR1 and CDR2: MNHEY, SVGAGI. Points from the study as a whole: While the bulk of TCR sequences proved rare, some public TCRs turned up in many donors.

The V call is TRBV6-5, the J call TRBJ1-2, with D hard to call. This TCR was recovered from a woman younger than 30 in good health and CMV-seronegative. The sample consisted of PBMCs. The CDR3 DNA is TGTGCCAGCAGTTACGCGAGGAACTATGGCTACACCTTC. Amino acid sequence: CASSYARNYGYTF.